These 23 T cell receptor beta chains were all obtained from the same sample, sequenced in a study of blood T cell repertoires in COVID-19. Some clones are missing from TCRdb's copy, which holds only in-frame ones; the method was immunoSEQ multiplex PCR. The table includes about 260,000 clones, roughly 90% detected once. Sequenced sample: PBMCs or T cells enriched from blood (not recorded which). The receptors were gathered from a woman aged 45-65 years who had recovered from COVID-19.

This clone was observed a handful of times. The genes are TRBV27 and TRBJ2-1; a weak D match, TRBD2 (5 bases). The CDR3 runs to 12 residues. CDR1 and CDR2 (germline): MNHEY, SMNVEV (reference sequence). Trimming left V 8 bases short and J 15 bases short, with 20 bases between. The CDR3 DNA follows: TGTGCCAGCGGAGTAGGCGGGCACGGTCTGTTCTTC. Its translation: CASGVGGHGLFF.

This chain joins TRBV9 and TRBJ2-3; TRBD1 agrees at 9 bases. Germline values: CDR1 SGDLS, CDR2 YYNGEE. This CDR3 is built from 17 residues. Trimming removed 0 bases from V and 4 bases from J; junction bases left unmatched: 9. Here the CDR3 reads CASSVDLTGGGPDTQYF. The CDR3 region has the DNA TGTGCCAGCAGCGTAGACCTGACAGGGGGGGGCCCAGATACGCAGTATTTT.

The CDR3 here is CASSPSVAGQETQYF. The CDR3 DNA reads as TGTGCCAGCAGTCCAAGCGTAGCGGGACAAGAGACCCAGTACTTC. V usage is TRBV5-4 and J usage is TRBJ2-5; 8 nucleotides match TRBD2. The germline V gene has CDR1 SGHNT and CDR2 YYREEE (reference sequence). The CDR3 covers 15 residues. With 5 bases clipped from V and 2 bases from J, the junction kept 8 bases outside the gene matches.

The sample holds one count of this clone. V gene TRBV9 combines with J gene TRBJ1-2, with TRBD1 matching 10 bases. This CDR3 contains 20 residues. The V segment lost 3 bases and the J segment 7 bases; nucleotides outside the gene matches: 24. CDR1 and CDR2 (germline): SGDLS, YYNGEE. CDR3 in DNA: TGTGCCAGCAGCGCCAGCCCATGGGGGAACCCGGGACAGGGGTTAAGTGGCTACACCTTC. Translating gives CASSASPWGNPGQGLSGYTF.

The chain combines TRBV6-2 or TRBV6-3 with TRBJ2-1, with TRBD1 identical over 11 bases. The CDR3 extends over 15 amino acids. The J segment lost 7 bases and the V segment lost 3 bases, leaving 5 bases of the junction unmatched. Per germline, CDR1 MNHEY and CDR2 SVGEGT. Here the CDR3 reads CASSYSGTGGNEQFF. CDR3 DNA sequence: TGTGCCAGCAGTTATTCCGGGACAGGGGGAAATGAGCAGTTCTTC.

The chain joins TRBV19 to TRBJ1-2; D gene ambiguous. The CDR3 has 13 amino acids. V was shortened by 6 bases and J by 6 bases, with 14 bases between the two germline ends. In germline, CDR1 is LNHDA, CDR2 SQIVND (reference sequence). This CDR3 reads CASRLLQIDGYTF. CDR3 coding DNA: TGTGCCAGTAGGTTGTTACAGATTGATGGCTACACCTTC. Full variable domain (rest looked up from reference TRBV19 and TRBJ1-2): DGGITQSPKYLFRKEGQNVTLSCEQNLNHDAMYWYRQDPGQGLRLIYYSQIVNDFQKGDIAEGYSVSREKKESFPLTVTSAQKNPTAFYLCASRLLQIDGYTFGSGTRLTVV.

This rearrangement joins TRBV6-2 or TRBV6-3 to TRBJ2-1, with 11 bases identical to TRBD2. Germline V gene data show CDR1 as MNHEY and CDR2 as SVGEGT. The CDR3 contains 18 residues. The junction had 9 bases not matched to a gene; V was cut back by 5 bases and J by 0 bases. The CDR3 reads CASSPGTSGRSSYNEQFF. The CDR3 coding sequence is TGTGCCAGCAGTCCCGGGACTAGCGGCCGAAGCTCCTACAATGAGCAGTTCTTC.

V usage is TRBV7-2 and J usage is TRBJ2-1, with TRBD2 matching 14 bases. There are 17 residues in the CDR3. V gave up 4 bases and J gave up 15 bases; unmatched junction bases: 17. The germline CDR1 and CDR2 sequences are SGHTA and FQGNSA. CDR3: CASSSSLTGTSGSRWFF. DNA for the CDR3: TGTGCCAGCAGCTCCTCCCTCACCGGGACTAGCGGGAGTAGATGGTTCTTC.

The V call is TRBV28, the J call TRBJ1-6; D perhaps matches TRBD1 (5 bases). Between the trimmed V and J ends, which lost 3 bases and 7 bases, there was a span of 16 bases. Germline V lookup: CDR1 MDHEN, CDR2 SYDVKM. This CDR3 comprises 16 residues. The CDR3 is CASSFARGVKNSPLHF. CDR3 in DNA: TGTGCCAGCAGTTTCGCCCGGGGGGTTAAAAATTCACCCCTCCACTTT.

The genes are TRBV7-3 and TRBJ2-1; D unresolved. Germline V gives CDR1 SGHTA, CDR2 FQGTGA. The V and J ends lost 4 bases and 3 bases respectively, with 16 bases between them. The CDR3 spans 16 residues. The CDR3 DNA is TGTGCCAGCAGCTCCCAACCGACTGAGAACTACAATGAGCAGTTCTTC. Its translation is CASSSQPTENYNEQFF.

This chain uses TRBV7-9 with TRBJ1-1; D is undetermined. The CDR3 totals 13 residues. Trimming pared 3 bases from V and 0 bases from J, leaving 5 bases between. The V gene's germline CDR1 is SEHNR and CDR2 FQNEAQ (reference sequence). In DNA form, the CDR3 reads TGTGCCAGCAGCTTTCTTGTGAACACTGAAGCTTTCTTT. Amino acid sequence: CASSFLVNTEAFF.

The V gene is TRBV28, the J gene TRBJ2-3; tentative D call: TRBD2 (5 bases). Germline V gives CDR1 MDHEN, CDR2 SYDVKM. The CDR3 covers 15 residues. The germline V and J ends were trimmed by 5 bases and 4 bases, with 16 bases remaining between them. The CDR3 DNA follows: TGTGCCAGCAGTGCTCCTAGACGGGAACCAGATACGCAGTATTTT. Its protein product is CASSAPRREPDTQYF.

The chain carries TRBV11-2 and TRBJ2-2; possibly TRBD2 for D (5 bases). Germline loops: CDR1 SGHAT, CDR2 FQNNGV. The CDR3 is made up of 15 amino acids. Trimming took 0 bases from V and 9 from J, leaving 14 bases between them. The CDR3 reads CASSLDPVGVRELFF. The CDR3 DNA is TGTGCCAGCAGCTTAGATCCAGTGGGAGTGAGGGAGCTGTTTTTT.

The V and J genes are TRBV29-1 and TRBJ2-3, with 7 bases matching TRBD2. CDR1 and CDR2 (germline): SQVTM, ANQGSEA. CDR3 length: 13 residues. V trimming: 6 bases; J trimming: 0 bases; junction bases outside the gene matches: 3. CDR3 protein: CSVRLASTDTQYF. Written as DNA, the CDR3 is TGCAGCGTAAGACTAGCTAGCACAGATACGCAGTATTTT.

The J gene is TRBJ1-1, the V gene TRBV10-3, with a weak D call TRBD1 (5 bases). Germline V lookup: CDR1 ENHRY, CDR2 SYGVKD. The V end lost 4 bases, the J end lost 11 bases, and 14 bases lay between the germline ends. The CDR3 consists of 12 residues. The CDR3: CAISGGGGSAFF. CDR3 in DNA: TGTGCCATCAGTGGCGGGGGAGGTTCGGCTTTCTTT.

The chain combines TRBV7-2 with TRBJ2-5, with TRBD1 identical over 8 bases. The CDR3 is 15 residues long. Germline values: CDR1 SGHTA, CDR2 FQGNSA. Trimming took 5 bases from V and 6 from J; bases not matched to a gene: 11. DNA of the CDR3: TGTGCCAGCAGCCACCGGACAGGGCCTGAACAGACCCAGTACTTC. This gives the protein CASSHRTGPEQTQYF.

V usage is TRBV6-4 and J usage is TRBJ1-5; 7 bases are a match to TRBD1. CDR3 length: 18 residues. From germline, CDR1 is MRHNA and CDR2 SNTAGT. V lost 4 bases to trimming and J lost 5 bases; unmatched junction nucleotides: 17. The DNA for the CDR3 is TGTGCCAGCAGTGTTGAGCGAGGGGGCTGCAGGGTGTATCAGCCCCAGCATTTT. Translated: CASSVERGGCRVYQPQHF.

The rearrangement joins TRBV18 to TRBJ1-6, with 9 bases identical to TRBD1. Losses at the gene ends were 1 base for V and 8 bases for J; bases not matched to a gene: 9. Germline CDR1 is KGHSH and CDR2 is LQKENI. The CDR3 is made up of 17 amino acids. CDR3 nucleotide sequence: TGTGCCAGCTCACCACAGGCGACAGGGGGTTCTGATTCACCCCTCCACTTT. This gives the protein CASSPQATGGSDSPLHF.

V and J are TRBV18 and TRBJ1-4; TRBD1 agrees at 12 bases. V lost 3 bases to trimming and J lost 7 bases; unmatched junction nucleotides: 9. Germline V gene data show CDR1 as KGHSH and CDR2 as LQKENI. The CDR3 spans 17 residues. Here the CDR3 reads CASSPGQGAYRGEKLFF. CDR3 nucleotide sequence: TGTGCCAGCTCACCGGGACAGGGGGCCTACCGGGGTGAAAAACTGTTTTTT.

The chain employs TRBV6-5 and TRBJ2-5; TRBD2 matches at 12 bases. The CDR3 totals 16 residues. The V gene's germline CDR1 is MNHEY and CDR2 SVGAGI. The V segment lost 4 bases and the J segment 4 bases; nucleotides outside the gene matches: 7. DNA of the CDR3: TGTGCCAGCAGTTTGACTAGCGGGAGTACGAGAGAGACCCAGTACTTC. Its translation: CASSLTSGSTRETQYF.

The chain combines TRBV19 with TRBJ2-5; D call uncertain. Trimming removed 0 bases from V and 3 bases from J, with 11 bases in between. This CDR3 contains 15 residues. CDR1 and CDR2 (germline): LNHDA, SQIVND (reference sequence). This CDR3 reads CASSIDLSRKETQYF. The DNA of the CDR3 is TGTGCCAGTAGTATAGATCTGTCCAGAAAAGAGACCCAGTACTTC. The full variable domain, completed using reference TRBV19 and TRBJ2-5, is DGGITQSPKYLFRKEGQNVTLSCEQNLNHDAMYWYRQDPGQGLRLIYYSQIVNDFQKGDIAEGYSVSREKKESFPLTVTSAQKNPTAFYLCASSIDLSRKETQYFGPGTRLLVL.

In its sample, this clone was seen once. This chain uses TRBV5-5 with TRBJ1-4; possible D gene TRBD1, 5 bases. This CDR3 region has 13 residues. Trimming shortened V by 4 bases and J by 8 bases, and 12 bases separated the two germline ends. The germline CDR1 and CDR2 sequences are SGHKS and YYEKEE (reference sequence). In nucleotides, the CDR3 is TGTGCCAGCAGCGGAGGGACTAGGGAAAAACTGTTTTTT. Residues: CASSGGTREKLFF.

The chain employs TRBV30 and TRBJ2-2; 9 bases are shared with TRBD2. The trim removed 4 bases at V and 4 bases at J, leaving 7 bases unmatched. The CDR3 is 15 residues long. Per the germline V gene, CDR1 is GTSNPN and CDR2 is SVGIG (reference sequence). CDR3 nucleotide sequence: TGTGCCTGGAACAGCGGGAGGTTGGGCACCGGGGAGCTGTTTTTT. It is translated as CAWNSGRLGTGELFF.